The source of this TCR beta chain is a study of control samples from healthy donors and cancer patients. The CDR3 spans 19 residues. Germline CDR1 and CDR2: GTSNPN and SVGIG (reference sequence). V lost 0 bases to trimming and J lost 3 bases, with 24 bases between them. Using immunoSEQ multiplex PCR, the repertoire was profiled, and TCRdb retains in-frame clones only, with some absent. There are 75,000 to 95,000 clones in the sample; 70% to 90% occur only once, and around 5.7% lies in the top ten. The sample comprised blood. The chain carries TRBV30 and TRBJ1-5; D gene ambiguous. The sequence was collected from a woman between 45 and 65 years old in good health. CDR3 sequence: CAWSVGWSGRRRDNQPQHF. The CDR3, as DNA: TGTGCCTGGAGTGTGGGCTGGAGTGGTAGGAGACGGGACAATCAGCCCCAGCATTTT.